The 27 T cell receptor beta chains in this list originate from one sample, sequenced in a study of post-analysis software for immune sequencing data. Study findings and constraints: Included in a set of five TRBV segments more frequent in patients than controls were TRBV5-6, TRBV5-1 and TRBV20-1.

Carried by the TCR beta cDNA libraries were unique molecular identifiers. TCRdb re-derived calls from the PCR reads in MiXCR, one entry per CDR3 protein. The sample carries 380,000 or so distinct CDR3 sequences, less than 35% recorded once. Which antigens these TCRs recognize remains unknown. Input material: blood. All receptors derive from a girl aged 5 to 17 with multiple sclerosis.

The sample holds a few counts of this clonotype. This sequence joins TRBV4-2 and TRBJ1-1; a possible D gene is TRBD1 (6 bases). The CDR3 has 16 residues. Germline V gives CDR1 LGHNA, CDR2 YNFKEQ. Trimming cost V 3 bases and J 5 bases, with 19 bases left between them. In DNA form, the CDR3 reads TGTGCCAGCAGCCACGGGGCAGGGGAGACGGGTACTGAAGCTTTCTTT. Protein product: CASSHGAGETGTEAFF.

The CDR3: CASSTRMNTEAFF. The DNA for the CDR3 is TGTGCCAGCAGCACTCGTATGAACACTGAAGCTTTCTTT. The V and J genes are TRBV7-2 and TRBJ1-1; no firm D call. This CDR3 has 13 residues. Trimming removed 5 bases at V and 0 bases at J, with 7 bases between. Germline V lookup: CDR1 SGHTA, CDR2 FQGNSA.

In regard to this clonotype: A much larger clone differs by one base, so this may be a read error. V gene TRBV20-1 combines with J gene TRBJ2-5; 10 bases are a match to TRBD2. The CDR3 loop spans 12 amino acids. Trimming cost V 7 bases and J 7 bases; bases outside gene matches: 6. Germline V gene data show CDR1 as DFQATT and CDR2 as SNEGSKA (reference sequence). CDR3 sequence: CSGRTSGGTQYF. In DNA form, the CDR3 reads TGCAGTGGCAGGACTAGCGGAGGGACCCAGTACTTC.

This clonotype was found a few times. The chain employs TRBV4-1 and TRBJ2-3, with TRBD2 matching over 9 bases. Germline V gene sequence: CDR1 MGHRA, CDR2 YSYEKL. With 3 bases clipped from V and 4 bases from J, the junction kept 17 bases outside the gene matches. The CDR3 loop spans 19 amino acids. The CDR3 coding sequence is TGCGCCAGCAGCCACCTCTTAGCGGGGGAAGATTTTAGCGCAGATACGCAGTATTTT. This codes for CASSHLLAGEDFSADTQYF.

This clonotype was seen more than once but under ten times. Here the CDR3 DNA reads TGCAGTGCTACGGACAGGTTGTATGCCGAGCAGTACTTC. Encoded protein: CSATDRLYAEQYF. The chain has TRBV20-1 and TRBJ2-7; 7 bases line up with TRBD1. Losses at the gene ends were 4 bases for V and 6 bases for J; bases not matched to a gene: 9. Germline CDR1 and CDR2: DFQATT and SNEGSKA (reference sequence). This CDR3 has 13 amino acids.

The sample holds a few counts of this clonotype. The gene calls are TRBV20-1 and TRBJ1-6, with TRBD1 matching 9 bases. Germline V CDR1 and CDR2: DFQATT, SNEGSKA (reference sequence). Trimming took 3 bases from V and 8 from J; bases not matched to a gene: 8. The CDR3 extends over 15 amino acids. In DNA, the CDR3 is TGCAGTGCTAGGAGCCGGGACAGGGAATATTCACCCCTCCACTTT. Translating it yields CSARSRDREYSPLHF.

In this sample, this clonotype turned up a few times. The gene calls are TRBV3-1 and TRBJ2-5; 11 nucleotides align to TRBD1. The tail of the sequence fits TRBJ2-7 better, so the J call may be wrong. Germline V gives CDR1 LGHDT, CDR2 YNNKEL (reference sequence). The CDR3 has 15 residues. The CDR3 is CASSHPDRGRREQYF. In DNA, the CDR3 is TGTGCCAGCAGCCATCCGGACAGGGGGCGACGCGAGCAGTACTTC.

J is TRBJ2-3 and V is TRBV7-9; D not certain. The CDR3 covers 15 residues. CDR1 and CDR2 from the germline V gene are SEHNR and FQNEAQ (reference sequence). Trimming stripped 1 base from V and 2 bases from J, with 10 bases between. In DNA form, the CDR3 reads TGTGCCAGCAGCTTAGGAGAGATCCTCACAGATACGCAGTATTTT. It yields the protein CASSLGEILTDTQYF. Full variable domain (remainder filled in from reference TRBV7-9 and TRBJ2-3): DTGVSQNPRHKITKRGQNVTFRCDPISEHNRLYWYRQTLGQGPEFLTYFQNEAQLEKSRLLSDRFSAERPKGSFSTLEIQRTEQGDSAMYLCASSLGEILTDTQYFGPGTRLTVL.

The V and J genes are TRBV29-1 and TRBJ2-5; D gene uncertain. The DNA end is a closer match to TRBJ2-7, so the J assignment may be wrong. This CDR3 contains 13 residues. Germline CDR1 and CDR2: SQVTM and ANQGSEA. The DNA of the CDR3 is TGCAGCGTTGAAGATCTGAAGGGCCACGAGCAGTACTTC. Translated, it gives CSVEDLKGHEQYF.

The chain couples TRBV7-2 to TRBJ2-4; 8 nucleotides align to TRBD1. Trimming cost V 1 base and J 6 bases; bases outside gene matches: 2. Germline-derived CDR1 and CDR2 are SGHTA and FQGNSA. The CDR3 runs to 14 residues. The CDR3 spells CASSLETGANIQYF. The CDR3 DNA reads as TGTGCCAGCAGCTTAGAGACAGGGGCAAACATTCAGTACTTC.

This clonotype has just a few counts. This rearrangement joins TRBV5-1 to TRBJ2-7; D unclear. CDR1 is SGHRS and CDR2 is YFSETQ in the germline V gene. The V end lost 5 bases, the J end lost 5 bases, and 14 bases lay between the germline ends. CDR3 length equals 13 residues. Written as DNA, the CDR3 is TGCGCCAGCAGTTTTGATGGGTCCCACGAGCAGTACTTC. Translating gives CASSFDGSHEQYF.

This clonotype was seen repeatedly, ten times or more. The chain's CDR3 is CASSFGPGQETQYF. For the CDR3, the DNA is TGTGCCAGCAGCTTCGGGCCTGGGCAAGAGACCCAGTACTTC. V usage is TRBV7-2 and J usage is TRBJ2-5; D gene uncertain. CDR1 is SGHTA, CDR2 FQGNSA, per germline. Trimming took 3 bases from V and 2 from J, leaving 10 bases between them. The CDR3 covers 14 residues.

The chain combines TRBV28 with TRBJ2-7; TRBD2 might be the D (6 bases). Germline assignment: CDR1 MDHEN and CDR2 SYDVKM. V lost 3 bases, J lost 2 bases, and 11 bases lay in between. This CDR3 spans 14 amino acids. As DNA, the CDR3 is TGTGCCAGCAGTTTTGGGCGGGAACCCTACGAGCAGTACTTC. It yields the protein CASSFGREPYEQYF.

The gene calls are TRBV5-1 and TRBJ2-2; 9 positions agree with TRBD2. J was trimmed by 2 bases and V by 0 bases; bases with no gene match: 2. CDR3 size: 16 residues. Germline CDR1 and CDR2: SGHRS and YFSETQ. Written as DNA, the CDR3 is TGCGCCAGCAGCTTGGGGGGACTAGCCAACACCGGGGAGCTGTTTTTT. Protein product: CASSLGGLANTGELFF.

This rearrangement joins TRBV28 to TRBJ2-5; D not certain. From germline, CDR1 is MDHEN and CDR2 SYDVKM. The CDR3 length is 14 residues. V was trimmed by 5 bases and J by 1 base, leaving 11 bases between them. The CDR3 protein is CASSRHEFQETQYF. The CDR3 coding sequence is TGTGCCAGCAGTCGCCATGAATTCCAAGAGACCCAGTACTTC.

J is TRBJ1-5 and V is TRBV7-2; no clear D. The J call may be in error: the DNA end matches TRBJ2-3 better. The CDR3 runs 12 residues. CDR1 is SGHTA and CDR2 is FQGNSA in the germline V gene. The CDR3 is CASSFQLSPQYF. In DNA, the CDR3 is TGTGCCAGCAGCTTTCAATTATCCCCCCAGTATTTT.

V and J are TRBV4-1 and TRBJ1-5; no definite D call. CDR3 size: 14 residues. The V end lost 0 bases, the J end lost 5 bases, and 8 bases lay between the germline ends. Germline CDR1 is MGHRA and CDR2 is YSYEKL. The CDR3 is CASSQEGDHQPQHF. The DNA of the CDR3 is TGCGCCAGCAGCCAAGAAGGAGATCATCAGCCCCAGCATTTT.

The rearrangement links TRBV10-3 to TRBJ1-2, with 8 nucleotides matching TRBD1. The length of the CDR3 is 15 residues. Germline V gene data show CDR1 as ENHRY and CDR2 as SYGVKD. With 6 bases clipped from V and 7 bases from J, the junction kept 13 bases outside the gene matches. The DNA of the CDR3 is TGTGCCATCAGCCCCCCCGGGGACAGGTTAGCTGGCTACACCTTC. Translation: CAISPPGDRLAGYTF.

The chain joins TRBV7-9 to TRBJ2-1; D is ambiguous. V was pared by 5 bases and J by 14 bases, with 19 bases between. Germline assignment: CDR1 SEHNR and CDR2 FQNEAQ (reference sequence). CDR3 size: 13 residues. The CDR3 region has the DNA TGTGCCAGCAGCACCACCCGGGCCCTTGGCAAGTTCTTC. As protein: CASSTTRALGKFF.

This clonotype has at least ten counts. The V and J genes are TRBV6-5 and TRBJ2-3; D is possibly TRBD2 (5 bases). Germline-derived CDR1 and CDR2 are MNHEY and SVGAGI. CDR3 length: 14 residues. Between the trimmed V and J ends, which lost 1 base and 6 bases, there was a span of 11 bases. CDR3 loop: CASSYFGRGDTQYF. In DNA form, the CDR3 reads TGTGCCAGCAGTTACTTTGGACGAGGGGATACGCAGTATTTT.

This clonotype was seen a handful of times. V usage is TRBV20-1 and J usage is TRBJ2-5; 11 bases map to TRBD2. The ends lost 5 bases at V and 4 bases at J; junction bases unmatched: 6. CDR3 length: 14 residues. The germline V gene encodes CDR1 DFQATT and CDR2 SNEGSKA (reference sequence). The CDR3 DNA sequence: TGCAGTGCTCGGGGACTAGCGGAAGGAGAGACCCAGTACTTC. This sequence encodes CSARGLAEGETQYF.

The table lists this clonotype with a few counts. The CDR3 coding sequence is TGTGCCAGCGCTAAGTGGGGCTACGAGCAGTACTTC. This codes for CASAKWGYEQYF. The chain recombines TRBV6-1 with TRBJ2-7; no reliable D call. The V gene's germline CDR1 is MNHNS and CDR2 SASEGT. Trimming stripped 8 bases from V and 3 bases from J, with 11 bases between. CDR3 length equals 12 residues.

As DNA, the CDR3 is TGCGCCAGCAGCCAAGAAGGTGAGGCGGGGTCGACGACTTTCTTT. Its protein is CASSQEGEAGSTTFF. This rearrangement joins TRBV4-3 to TRBJ1-1; D uncertain. Germline V gene lookup returns CDR1 LGHNA and CDR2 YSLEER. The CDR3 loop spans 15 amino acids. V lost 0 bases and J lost 12, with 20 bases in between.

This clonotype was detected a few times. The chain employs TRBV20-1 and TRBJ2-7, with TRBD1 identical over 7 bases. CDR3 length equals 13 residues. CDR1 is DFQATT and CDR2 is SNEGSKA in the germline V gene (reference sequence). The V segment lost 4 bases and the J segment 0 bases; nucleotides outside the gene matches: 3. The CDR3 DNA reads TGCAGTGCTAAGACAGGGCACTCCTACGAGCAGTACTTC. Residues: CSAKTGHSYEQYF.

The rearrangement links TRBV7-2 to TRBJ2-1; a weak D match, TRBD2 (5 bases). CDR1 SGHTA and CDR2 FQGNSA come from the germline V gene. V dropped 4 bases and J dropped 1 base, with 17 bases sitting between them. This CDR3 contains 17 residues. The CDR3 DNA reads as TGTGCCAGCAGCTCCCCATCAGCGGTGTCATCCTACAATGAGCAGTTCTTC. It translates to CASSSPSAVSSYNEQFF.

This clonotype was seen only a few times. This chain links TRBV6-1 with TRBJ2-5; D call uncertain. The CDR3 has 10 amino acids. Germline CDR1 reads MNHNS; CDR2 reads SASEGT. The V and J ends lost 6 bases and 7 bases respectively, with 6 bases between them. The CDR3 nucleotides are TGTGCCAGCAGGCCCGGGACCCAGTACTTC. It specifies CASRPGTQYF.

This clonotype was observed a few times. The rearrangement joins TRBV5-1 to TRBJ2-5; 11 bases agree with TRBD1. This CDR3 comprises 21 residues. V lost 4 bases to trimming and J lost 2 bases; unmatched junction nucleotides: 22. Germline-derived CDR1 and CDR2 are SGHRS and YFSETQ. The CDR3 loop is CASSRTGQGARRGLVQETQYF. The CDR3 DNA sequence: TGCGCCAGCAGCAGAACCGGACAGGGGGCACGGCGGGGACTAGTACAAGAGACCCAGTACTTC.